A single sample gave rise to the 20 T cell receptor beta chains below, sequenced in a study of identical twins. A single record per CDR3 protein comes from TCRdb applying MiXCR to the 5' RACE reads. The sample contains about 520,000 distinct CDR3 sequences, under 25% of which appear only once. Another study also made use of these data, one on T cells expressing NK-cell markers.

Sequencing used CD4+ T cells sorted from blood. Every receptor here comes from a woman aged 18-35 years in good health.

This clonotype was recorded a few times. The chain combines TRBV5-1 with TRBJ2-5, with D unclear. The CDR3 runs 15 residues. Germline assignment: CDR1 SGHRS and CDR2 YFSETQ. Between the trimmed V and J ends, which lost 0 bases and 1 base, there was a span of 10 bases. CDR3 coding DNA: TGCGCCAGCAGCTTGGCCTCAGGTTTCCAAGAGACCCAGTACTTC. Residues: CASSLASGFQETQYF.

This clonotype was recorded a few times. V gene TRBV6-5 combines with J gene TRBJ2-2, with D uncertain. This CDR3 has 14 amino acids. Between the trimmed V and J ends, which lost 2 bases and 4 bases, there was a span of 8 bases. The germline V gene encodes CDR1 MNHEY and CDR2 SVGAGI. The CDR3 DNA reads TGTGCCAGCAGTTACAGGGTCTTCACCGGGGAGCTGTTTTTT. Encoded protein: CASSYRVFTGELFF.

This clonotype was recorded a few times. The germline gene is not matched at one end of the junction; a read error may be the cause. The chain has TRBV15 and TRBJ2-1; 10 positions agree with TRBD2. Germline CDR1 and CDR2: LNHNV and YYDKDF (reference sequence). CDR3 size: 14 residues. CDR3 nucleotides: TGTGCCACCAGTAAGCTCGCTAGCGGGAGCCCCCAAGTCTTC. Translation gives CATSKLASGSPQVF.

This clonotype was seen a few times. The chain recombines TRBV6-5 with TRBJ2-7; either TRBD1 or TRBD2 may supply D (6 bases each). The CDR3 consists of 15 residues. Trimming shortened V by 0 bases and J by 5 bases, and 14 bases separated the two germline ends. The germline V gene encodes CDR1 MNHEY and CDR2 SVGAGI. The CDR3 nucleotides are TGTGCCAGCAGTTACTCCCGATTGGGGGGCAACGAGCAGTACTTC. Protein sequence: CASSYSRLGGNEQYF.

The chain has TRBV25-1 and TRBJ2-7; no reliable D call. The V and J ends lost 8 bases and 3 bases respectively, with 11 bases between them. CDR1 is MGHDK and CDR2 is SYGVNS in the germline V gene. The CDR3 contains 12 residues. CDR3 sequence (DNA): TGTGCCAGCTCCAACGGTGGCTACGAGCAGTACTTC. Protein product: CASSNGGYEQYF.

The chain carries TRBV6-5 and TRBJ1-5; D is uncertain. V shed 4 bases and J shed 2 bases, with 9 bases lying between them. The germline V gene encodes CDR1 MNHEY and CDR2 SVGAGI. The CDR3 contains 14 residues. CDR3 coding DNA: TGTGCCAGCAGTTCGAGAGGTGGCAATCAGCCCCAGCATTTT. Amino acid sequence: CASSSRGGNQPQHF.

This clonotype was picked up many times. CDR3 in DNA: TGCGCCAGCAGCCAAGGTTTCGAGCAAAACACCGGGGAGCTGTTTTTT. As protein: CASSQGFEQNTGELFF. This chain uses TRBV4-3 with TRBJ2-2; D is ambiguous. CDR1 LGHNA and CDR2 YSLEER come from the germline V gene. With 1 base removed from V and 2 bases from J, the gap between germline ends came to 11 bases. CDR3 length: 16 amino acids.

The chain combines TRBV20-1 with TRBJ2-6; the D is unclear. The V gene lost 3 bases and the J gene lost 0 bases, with 9 bases spanning the gap. CDR1 is DFQATT, CDR2 SNEGSKA, per germline (reference sequence). The CDR3 consists of 15 residues. CDR3 amino acids: CSASLSSSGANVLTF. CDR3 DNA: TGCAGTGCTAGTCTCTCCAGCTCTGGGGCCAACGTCCTGACTTTC.

This clonotype has only a few counts. The V gene is TRBV13, the J gene TRBJ2-3, with 7 bases identical to TRBD1. Germline V gene sequence: CDR1 PRHDT, CDR2 FYEKMQ (reference sequence). V lost 6 bases, J lost 4 bases, and 10 bases stayed unmatched. The length of the CDR3 is 15 residues. Written as DNA, the CDR3 is TGTGCCAGCAGACAGGACAGGTTTAGAGCAGATACGCAGTATTTT. Protein: CASRQDRFRADTQYF.

There are a few counts of this clonotype. The rearrangement links TRBV28 to TRBJ1-1; TRBD1 agrees at 7 bases. The germline V gene has CDR1 MDHEN and CDR2 SYDVKM. This CDR3 has 16 residues. V was clipped by 2 bases and J by 4 bases; unmatched bases: 10. The CDR3 DNA follows: TGTGCCAGCAGTTTACTCGACAGGGTTTTAGGCACTGAAGCTTTCTTT. This encodes CASSLLDRVLGTEAFF. Looking up the rest from reference TRBV28 and TRBJ1-1 gives the full variable domain: DVKVTQSSRYLVKRTGEKVFLECVQDMDHENMFWYRQDPGLGLRLIYFSYDVKMKEKGDIPEGYSVSREKKERFSLILESASTNQTSMYLCASSLLDRVLGTEAFFGQGTRLTVV.

The chain employs TRBV21-1 and TRBJ1-1. TRBV21-1 is recorded as a pseudogene. There are 18 residues in the CDR3. Here the CDR3 reads CASSKPAGRRGLNTEAFF. CDR3 in DNA: TGTGCCAGCAGCAAACCCGCGGGTAGGCGCGGCTTGAACACTGAAGCTTTCTTT.

The V call is TRBV7-2, the J call TRBJ2-7; 11 bases match TRBD2. CDR3 length: 17 amino acids. The germline V gene has CDR1 SGHTA and CDR2 FQGNSA. Unmatched junction bases numbered 13, after V lost 2 bases and J lost 7 bases. The CDR3 protein is CASSLRRVAGGMGEQYF. For the CDR3, the DNA is TGTGCCAGCAGCTTACGGCGTGTAGCGGGAGGGATGGGAGAGCAGTACTTC. Variable domain in full (rest from reference TRBV7-2 and TRBJ2-7): GAGVSQSPSNKVTEKGKDVELRCDPISGHTALYWYRQSLGQGLEFLIYFQGNSAPDKSGLPSDRFSAERTGGSVSTLTIQRTQQEDSAVYLCASSLRRVAGGMGEQYFGPGTRLTVT.

This clonotype was found a few times. The chain uses TRBV5-1 and TRBJ2-7, with D possibly being TRBD2 (5 bases). This CDR3 comprises 13 residues. Germline V gene lookup returns CDR1 SGHRS and CDR2 YFSETQ. Between the trimmed V and J ends, which lost 4 bases and 1 base, there was a span of 9 bases. The CDR3 DNA is TGCGCCAGCAGCGCGGACTTGTCCTACGAGCAGTACTTC. Protein sequence: CASSADLSYEQYF.

This rearrangement joins TRBV6-1 to TRBJ2-7, with 7 bases matching TRBD2. The CDR3 loop spans 14 amino acids. V lost 8 bases to trimming and J lost 12 bases; unmatched junction nucleotides: 19. Germline V gene data show CDR1 as MNHNS and CDR2 as SASEGT. CDR3 bases: TGTGCCAGCGGGGGAGGGCCAGGGCTTCCTGGATTGTACTTC. This translates into CASGGGPGLPGLYF.

The chain joins TRBV12-3 or TRBV12-4 to TRBJ2-1; 9 nucleotides match TRBD2. The CDR3 consists of 14 residues. V lost 6 bases, J lost 6 bases, and 6 bases stayed unmatched. The CDR3 DNA reads as TGTGCCAGCAGGATAGCGGGGGCCTCCAATGAGCAGTTCTTC. Its protein is CASRIAGASNEQFF.

This clonotype was seen more than once but under ten times. The gene calls are TRBV5-1 and TRBJ1-2, with 11 bases identical to TRBD1. Unmatched junction bases numbered 7, after V lost 0 bases and J lost 3 bases. CDR1 is SGHRS, CDR2 YFSETQ, per germline. This CDR3 has 17 residues. The CDR3 coding sequence is TGCGCCAGCAGCTTGGGGACAGGGGGCTCCGCCGACTATGGCTACACCTTC. Residues: CASSLGTGGSADYGYTF.

The chain joins TRBV5-1 to TRBJ2-1; 9 nucleotides line up with TRBD2. Germline V gene lookup returns CDR1 SGHRS and CDR2 YFSETQ. J was trimmed by 9 bases and V by 7 bases; bases with no gene match: 14. The CDR3 consists of 15 residues. CDR3 in DNA: TGCGCCAGCTACGGGCTAGCGGGACTTCGGGGTGAGCAGTTCTTC. This translates into CASYGLAGLRGEQFF.

To note about this clonotype: One end of the junction varies from germline; a read error may be responsible. This chain connects TRBV7-7 to TRBJ2-1; 7 bases fit TRBD1. This CDR3 region has 13 residues. Per germline, CDR1 SSHAT and CDR2 FNYEAQ (reference sequence). CDR3 region: CASSSDRVHEQFF. In DNA form, the CDR3 reads TGTGCTAGCAGCTCCGACAGGGTCCATGAGCAGTTCTTC.

This clonotype was seen a few times. CDR3 protein: CASATDRSYTDTQYF. The CDR3 region has the DNA TGTGCCAGCGCGACAGACAGATCTTACACAGATACGCAGTATTTT. The chain links TRBV27 to TRBJ2-3, with D possibly being TRBD1 (5 bases). Germline loops: CDR1 MNHEY, CDR2 SMNVEV (reference sequence). V was trimmed by 8 bases and J by 2 bases, leaving 17 bases between them. The CDR3 contains 15 residues.

The rearrangement joins TRBV7-8 to TRBJ1-1; tentatively, D is TRBD1 (5 bases). The V gene's germline CDR1 is SGHVS and CDR2 FQNEAQ. Trimming stripped 1 base from V and 3 bases from J, with 12 bases between. The CDR3 sequence is 15 residues long. CDR3 sequence reads: CASSLVGRDYTEAFF. The CDR3 DNA reads as TGTGCCAGCAGCTTAGTAGGGCGGGACTACACTGAAGCTTTCTTT.